A single TCR beta chain is shown here with its context. Its specificity is unknown. The data belong to a study of shared clonotypes between healthy human individuals. Study results and limitations: The naive CD4 repertoires of a few donors were compared, and about 5% of clonotypes were shared.

Assay: immunoSEQ multiplex PCR; the TCRdb copy retains only in-frame clones and omits some. The sample lists about 2.3 million clones, just over 90% occurring once. The CD4+ fraction was divided into a CD45RA+ naive subset and a CD45RA-negative memory subset. The CDR3 consists of 13 residues. CDR1 is MNHEY and CDR2 is SMNVEV in the germline V gene (reference sequence). Between the trimmed V and J ends, which lost 3 bases and 9 bases, there was a span of 12 bases. This clonotype was sampled from a man aged 18 to 35 in good health. Some clones in this sample may be carry-over from other donors' samples. This sequence joins TRBV27 and TRBJ2-1; D is uncertain. Sequencing was carried out using naive CD4+ T cells from PBMCs. Subset denoted: CD45RA+ positively selected. CDR3 residues: CASSFSGVFEQFF. As DNA, the CDR3 is TGTGCCAGCAGTTTTAGTGGAGTCTTTGAGCAGTTCTTC.